This T cell receptor (beta chain) was captured by sequencing in a study of chemoradiotherapy in HPV16-positive cancers. Turning to this clone: Its antigen is unidentified.

The CDR3 contains 11 residues. Germline V lookup: CDR1 GTSNPN, CDR2 SVGIG (reference sequence). TCRdb keeps only in-frame clones here, not all; method: immunoSEQ multiplex PCR. The table has several thousand clones, 78% seen once. Points from the study as a whole: In HPV16-positive patients, HPV-responsive T-cell expansion tracked better recurrence-free survival.

The V call is TRBV30, the J call TRBJ1-1; maybe TRBD1 (6 bases). Sampling was done from a patient who underwent chemoradiotherapy. The receptor comes from a human donor with HPV-associated anogenital cancer. CDR3: CATAGGAGPFF. CDR3 DNA sequence: TGTGCGACGGCGGGGGGCGCGGGCCCTTTCTTT.